This T cell receptor beta chain was recovered during a study of T cells after yellow fever vaccination. Across the study: Each low-cell-number fraction was prepared by means of SMART-Seq v4 Ultra Low Input.

TCRdb re-called the 5' RACE reads with MiXCR, one entry per CDR3 protein. The data show 350,000 or so distinct CDR3 sequences, approximately 8% seen once. In regard to this clonotype: What it recognizes is unknown.

Germline lookup yields CDR1 SGHTA and CDR2 FQGNSA. Unmatched junction bases numbered 7, after V lost 6 bases and J lost 4 bases. The CDR3 is 14 amino acids. Broader study findings: Reappearing after the booster were most of the clones from primary vaccination (about 95% CD4, 70% to 90% CD8).

The chain has TRBV7-2 and TRBJ1-1, with 8 bases identical to TRBD1. The sequence was obtained from a man aged 18 to 30 who received the YFV17D yellow fever vaccine. The specimen was PBMCs, collected around 45 days after the first yellow fever vaccination. The CDR3 spells CASSQGAFGTEAFF. Here the CDR3 DNA reads TGTGCCAGCAGTCAGGGGGCTTTCGGCACTGAAGCTTTCTTT.